This T cell receptor (beta chain) was identified during a study of technical replicates of blood from four donors. The assay was immunoSEQ multiplex PCR, and TCRdb's table has in-frame clones only and misses some. The table lists 53,000 or so clones, around 93% of them singletons. Trimming removed 4 bases at V and 3 bases at J, with 21 bases between. The CDR3 runs 17 residues. The germline V gene has CDR1 SEHNR and CDR2 FQNEAQ (reference sequence). This sequence originates from a human donor in good health. Some clones in this sample may be carry-over from other donors' samples. J is TRBJ1-2 and V is TRBV7-9; D gene uncertain. Material for sequencing was PBMCs. CDR3 sequence: CASSYLEGLRGDYGYTF. The CDR3 DNA sequence: TGTGCCAGCAGCTACTTAGAAGGGCTTCGGGGTGACTATGGCTACACCTTC.